This TCR beta chain originates from a study of shared clonotypes between healthy human individuals. Turning to the study itself: Serving as donors were a couple of women and a few men, whose ages spanned 18 to 49.

The V end lost 6 bases, the J end lost 0 bases, and 10 bases lay between the germline ends. The CDR3 has 14 amino acids. Germline V gene lookup returns CDR1 SGHRS and CDR2 YFSETQ. When samples were unsorted, 85 million to 95 million PBMCs were used for genomic DNA. Every unsorted PBMC PCR replicate was loaded with about 300 ng DNA, around 30,000 T cell genomes. Sequencing was performed with immunoSEQ multiplex PCR; in TCRdb, only in-frame clones are kept and a portion is missing. The sample consists of about 490,000 clones, 76% of them appearing once. V gene TRBV5-1 combines with J gene TRBJ2-1; D unresolved. This receptor was identified in a woman aged 35 to 49 in good health. Some clones in this sample may be carry-over from other donors' samples. Material for sequencing was PBMCs. CDR3 DNA sequence: TGCGCCAGCAAGCCCTCTGGCTCCTACAATGAGCAGTTCTTC. Protein sequence: CASKPSGSYNEQFF. The full variable domain, with the rest looked up from reference TRBV5-1 and TRBJ2-1, is KAGVTQTPRYLIKTRGQQVTLSCSPISGHRSVSWYQQTPGQGLQFLFEYFSETQRNKGNFPGRFSGRQFSNSRSEMNVSTLELGDSALYLCASKPSGSYNEQFFGPGTRLTVL.